One sample yielded the 23 T cell receptor beta chains listed below, sequenced in a study of T-cell reconstitution after alpha-beta-depleted transplantation in children (TCRdb year 2016). Libraries came from PCR. The sample was run on an Illumina HiSeq 2500. Molecular barcoding was employed in the preparation of TCR libraries, with unique molecular identifiers being used to normalize TCRbeta repertoire quantification. TCRdb ran its own pipeline on the public reads, namely fastp trimming at Q25 and MiXCR clone calling, and kept in-frame beta chains. Each CDR3 protein appears once, grouped with its most common genes and DNA. This sample has about 540,000 distinct CDR3 sequences in its table, and 25% to 30% of those were observed once. Clones ranked in the top ten supply around 36% of the sample. The sample's treatment or condition label is to be understood as: allogeneic hematopoietic cell transplantation with graft depleted of TCRalphabeta T cells and CD19 B cells.

Specimen: PBMCs, collected before TCRalphabeta/CD19-depleted stem cell transplant. The receptor set was obtained from a boy under two years old with Wiskott-Aldrich syndrome, due to receive a stem cell transplant.

This clonotype was detected only a few times. A junction boundary mismatches the germline segment, possibly from a read error. J is TRBJ2-1 and V is TRBV9, with 10 bases identical to TRBD2. Germline assignment: CDR1 SGDLS and CDR2 YYNGEE. This CDR3 has 17 amino acids. In nucleotides, the CDR3 is TGTGCCAGCAGCCTCAGCCTCAGCGGGAGGGCCTATAATGAGCAGTTCTTC. It yields the protein CASSLSLSGRAYNEQFF.

This clonotype has a handful of counts. The chain combines TRBV5-1 with TRBJ2-1; 10 bases are a match to TRBD2. Per germline, CDR1 SGHRS and CDR2 YFSETQ. The J segment lost 4 bases and the V segment lost 5 bases, leaving 12 bases of the junction unmatched. The CDR3 loop spans 17 amino acids. Written as DNA, the CDR3 is TGCGCCAGCAGTCCAGGGGGGCCTAGCGGGAGATACAATGAGCAGTTCTTC. It codes for CASSPGGPSGRYNEQFF.

This chain uses TRBV3-1 with TRBJ2-4; 9 nucleotides align to TRBD2. V shed 1 base and J 0 bases; nucleotides not matched to a gene: 10. Per germline, CDR1 LGHDT and CDR2 YNNKEL (reference sequence). The CDR3 sequence is 19 residues long. The CDR3 DNA sequence: TGTGCCAGCAGCCAAGTTCCCCCCCTAGCGGGAACAGCCAAAAACATTCAGTACTTC. Protein product: CASSQVPPLAGTAKNIQYF. The entire variable domain, with the rest obtained from reference TRBV3-1 and TRBJ2-4, is as follows: DTAVSQTPKYLVTQMGNDKSIKCEQNLGHDTMYWYKQDSKKFLKIMFSYNNKELIINETVPNRFSPKSPDKAHLNLHINSLELGDSAVYFCASSQVPPLAGTAKNIQYFGAGTRLSVL.

This clonotype has a handful of counts. The V and J genes are TRBV12-3 or TRBV12-4 and TRBJ1-2, with D perhaps TRBD1 (6 bases). The CDR3 has 13 residues. V was trimmed by 3 bases and J by 8 bases, leaving 13 bases between them. CDR3 in amino acids: CASSLGQTGGYTF. CDR3 nucleotides: TGTGCCAGCAGTTTGGGACAAACGGGAGGCTACACCTTC.

This clonotype was recorded a few times. The chain carries TRBV6-1 and TRBJ2-1; D not resolved. The CDR3 totals 15 residues. Per germline, CDR1 MNHNS and CDR2 SASEGT. V lost 5 bases and J 3 bases, leaving 14 bases between the germline ends. As DNA, the CDR3 is TGTGCCAGCAGTCGCCCCGACCAGCTCTACAATGAGCAGTTCTTC. Protein: CASSRPDQLYNEQFF.

The V call is TRBV12-3 or TRBV12-4, the J call TRBJ2-3, with a weak D call TRBD1 (5 bases). V was trimmed by 2 bases and J by 2 bases, leaving 11 bases between them. The CDR3 runs to 15 residues. The CDR3 sequence: CASSLRGRLTDTQYF. CDR3 coding DNA: TGTGCCAGCAGTTTAAGGGGCAGACTCACAGATACGCAGTATTTT.

This chain links TRBV12-3 or TRBV12-4 with TRBJ2-7, with TRBD2 matching 9 bases. Trimming cost V 3 bases and J 0 bases; bases outside gene matches: 3. CDR3 size: 15 residues. CDR3 loop: CASSFPTSGSYEQYF. In DNA form, the CDR3 reads TGTGCCAGCAGTTTCCCGACTAGCGGCTCCTACGAGCAGTACTTC.

V usage is TRBV12-3 or TRBV12-4 and J usage is TRBJ2-3; maybe TRBD2 (6 bases). CDR3 size: 13 residues. Trimming shortened V by 6 bases and J by 2 bases, and 9 bases separated the two germline ends. CDR3 region: CASSMRDTDTQYF. The CDR3 DNA reads as TGTGCCAGCAGCATGCGGGACACAGATACGCAGTATTTT.

The chain couples TRBV5-1 to TRBJ1-1; D is unclear. Germline loops: CDR1 SGHRS, CDR2 YFSETQ. V lost 7 bases and J 4 bases, leaving 17 bases between the germline ends. This CDR3 spans 14 amino acids. The chain's CDR3 is CASALKGSGTEAFF. The CDR3 nucleotides are TGCGCCAGCGCGCTCAAGGGAAGTGGCACTGAAGCTTTCTTT.

This clonotype was seen more than once but under ten times. The rearrangement joins TRBV5-1 to TRBJ2-2; the D gene is possibly TRBD2 (5 bases). Germline assignment: CDR1 SGHRS and CDR2 YFSETQ. V was cut by 5 bases and J by 1 base, with 9 bases left in between. This CDR3 contains 14 residues. CDR3 sequence reads: CASRRAWNTGELFF. The CDR3 bases are TGCGCCAGCAGGAGGGCATGGAACACCGGGGAGCTGTTTTTT.

This clonotype has just a few counts. The chain couples TRBV5-1 to TRBJ1-2, with D possibly being TRBD1 (6 bases). CDR1 is SGHRS, CDR2 YFSETQ, per germline. V shed 4 bases and J shed 4 bases, with 11 bases lying between them. The CDR3 has 13 residues. CDR3 sequence: CASSLGTSYGYTF. CDR3 DNA: TGCGCCAGCAGCCTCGGGACATCCTATGGCTACACCTTC. Combining the CDR3 with reference TRBV5-1 and TRBJ1-2 gives the whole variable domain KAGVTQTPRYLIKTRGQQVTLSCSPISGHRSVSWYQQTPGQGLQFLFEYFSETQRNKGNFPGRFSGRQFSNSRSEMNVSTLELGDSALYLCASSLGTSYGYTFGSGTRLTVV.

CDR3 coding DNA: TGTGCCAGCAGCCGCACCGGGACAGGGGCCACAGATACGCAGTATTTT. It encodes CASSRTGTGATDTQYF. V usage is TRBV4-2 and J usage is TRBJ2-3; 10 bases are shared with TRBD1. This CDR3 comprises 16 residues. Losses at the gene ends were 4 bases for V and 2 bases for J; bases not matched to a gene: 6. The germline V gene has CDR1 LGHNA and CDR2 YNFKEQ.

In the case of this clonotype: Its ends do not fully match the called genes, so a read error is possible. This rearrangement joins TRBV12-3 or TRBV12-4 to TRBJ2-7, with D maybe TRBD2 (5 bases). The CDR3 consists of 13 residues. CDR3 coding DNA: TGTGCCAGCAGCTTAGCGCGGACCTACGAGCAGTACTTC. Residues: CASSLARTYEQYF.

The V call is TRBV5-1, the J call TRBJ2-1; D may be TRBD1 (5 bases). Per germline, CDR1 SGHRS and CDR2 YFSETQ. CDR3 length: 16 residues. With 3 bases removed from V and 4 bases from J, the gap between germline ends came to 17 bases. The CDR3 here is CASSSWGSLGYNEQFF. The CDR3 coding sequence is TGCGCCAGCAGCTCGTGGGGCAGTTTAGGATACAATGAGCAGTTCTTC. Full variable domain (rest looked up from reference TRBV5-1 and TRBJ2-1): KAGVTQTPRYLIKTRGQQVTLSCSPISGHRSVSWYQQTPGQGLQFLFEYFSETQRNKGNFPGRFSGRQFSNSRSEMNVSTLELGDSALYLCASSSWGSLGYNEQFFGPGTRLTVL.

This clonotype was detected only a few times. CDR3 in DNA: TGCAGCGTCCCACTAGCGGCATACAATGAGCAGTTCTTC. Amino acids: CSVPLAAYNEQFF. The chain combines TRBV29-1 with TRBJ2-1, with 8 bases fitting TRBD2. Per the germline V gene, CDR1 is SQVTM and CDR2 is ANQGSEA. The trim removed 6 bases at V and 4 bases at J, leaving 5 bases unmatched. This CDR3 spans 13 amino acids.

This clonotype has just one count. The junction shows a germline mismatch at one end, possibly a read error. The chain combines TRBV20-1 with TRBJ2-3; 13 bases line up with TRBD2. There are 18 residues in the CDR3. CDR1 DFQATT and CDR2 SNEGSKA come from the germline V gene (reference sequence). CDR3 protein: CCARDTPTSGRSTDTQYF. The DNA of the CDR3 is TGCTGTGCTAGAGATACCCCGACTAGCGGGAGGTCCACAGATACGCAGTATTTT.

The chain couples TRBV5-1 to TRBJ2-5; D gene unclear. This CDR3 is built from 13 residues. Germline CDR1 SGHRS, CDR2 YFSETQ. The V gene lost 9 bases and the J gene lost 4 bases, with 16 bases spanning the gap. CDR3 sequence: CATTRTDGETQYF. In DNA form, the CDR3 reads TGCGCCACCACCCGGACGGACGGAGAGACCCAGTACTTC. The full variable domain, with the rest looked up from reference TRBV5-1 and TRBJ2-5, is KAGVTQTPRYLIKTRGQQVTLSCSPISGHRSVSWYQQTPGQGLQFLFEYFSETQRNKGNFPGRFSGRQFSNSRSEMNVSTLELGDSALYLCATTRTDGETQYFGPGTRLLVL.

The V gene is TRBV9, the J gene TRBJ2-3; 13 positions match TRBD2. CDR3 length: 20 residues. V lost 4 bases and J lost 0; bases outside the gene matches: 14. The germline V gene has CDR1 SGDLS and CDR2 YYNGEE. The CDR3: CASSRRGGLAGAGSTDTQYF. The DNA for the CDR3 is TGTGCCAGCAGCAGAAGGGGCGGACTAGCGGGAGCAGGGAGCACAGATACGCAGTATTTT. Complete variable domain (other parts from reference TRBV9 and TRBJ2-3): DSGVTQTPKHLITATGQRVTLRCSPRSGDLSVYWYQQSLDQGLQFLIQYYNGEERAKGNILERFSAQQFPDLHSELNLSSLELGDSALYFCASSRRGGLAGAGSTDTQYFGPGTRLTVL.

This clonotype was seen a few times. The chain carries TRBV10-3 and TRBJ2-7; 7 positions agree with TRBD2. Germline V CDR1 and CDR2: ENHRY, SYGVKD. V lost 4 bases, J lost 5 bases, and 14 bases stayed unmatched. The CDR3 sequence is 16 residues long. CDR3 coding DNA: TGTGCCATCAGTGCTTCGGGGCGGGAGTGGATTAACGAGCAGTACTTC. It yields the protein CAISASGREWINEQYF.

This clonotype occurred a few times. This chain links TRBV11-2 with TRBJ2-5; 9 positions match TRBD2. With 1 base clipped from V and 3 bases from J, the junction kept 12 bases outside the gene matches. Germline V gene lookup returns CDR1 SGHAT and CDR2 FQNNGV. This CDR3 comprises 18 residues. The CDR3 DNA follows: TGTGCCAGCAGCTTAGTTCCGGGAGCGGGAGGCCCTAAAGAGACCCAGTACTTC. Translation: CASSLVPGAGGPKETQYF.

Only a few counts were recorded for this clonotype. This chain uses TRBV27 with TRBJ1-1, with no clear D. The V and J ends lost 4 bases and 7 bases respectively, with 7 bases between them. CDR1 is MNHEY and CDR2 is SMNVEV in the germline V gene (reference sequence). The CDR3 extends over 11 amino acids. The CDR3 sequence is CASSSNDEAFF. In DNA form, the CDR3 reads TGTGCCAGCAGTTCGAACGATGAAGCTTTCTTT.

The chain combines TRBV7-2 with TRBJ2-4, with D possibly being TRBD1 or TRBD2 (5 bases each). Germline lookup yields CDR1 SGHTA and CDR2 FQGNSA. There are 15 residues in the CDR3. V lost 1 base and J lost 4, with 11 bases in between. This chain's CDR3 is CASSLVGGVKNIQYF. The CDR3 DNA follows: TGTGCCAGCAGCTTAGTTGGGGGAGTGAAAAACATTCAGTACTTC.

This clonotype has just a few counts. The rearrangement joins TRBV12-3 or TRBV12-4 to TRBJ2-7; possibly TRBD2 for D (7 bases). The CDR3 contains 13 residues. The V end was cut by 6 bases, the J end by 7 bases, with 16 bases between. In DNA, the CDR3 is TGTGCCAGCAGAACGGGAGGCCAGGGGGAGCAGTACTTC. Translation gives CASRTGGQGEQYF.